One and the same sample provided the 18 T cell receptor beta chains below, sequenced in a study of OX40 agonist ivuxolimab in advanced cancers. Some clones are missing from TCRdb's copy, which holds only in-frame ones; the method was immunoSEQ multiplex PCR. In the table there are roughly 48,000 clones, about four fifths of which are singletons. Sequenced here: CD4+ or CD8+ T cells sorted from blood, sampled in a trial of the OX40 agonist ivuxolimab. The receptors stem from an adult with an advanced solid tumor such as melanoma, head and neck, liver or kidney cancer.

This clone was observed a few times. V gene TRBV2 combines with J gene TRBJ2-3; 14 positions match TRBD2. The junction had 4 bases not matched to a gene; V was cut back by 5 bases and J by 6 bases. The CDR3 is 15 residues long. Germline V gene sequence: CDR1 SNHLY, CDR2 FYNNEI. CDR3 sequence: CASSKRTSGGDTQYF. As DNA, the CDR3 is TGTGCCAGCAGTAAGCGGACTAGCGGGGGGGATACGCAGTATTTT.

Points on this clone: One end of the junction varies from germline; a read error may be responsible. J is TRBJ2-5 and V is TRBV7-7; tentative D call: TRBD2 (6 bases). Germline assignment: CDR1 SSHAT and CDR2 FNYEAQ (reference sequence). The CDR3 is 16 residues long. The CDR3 sequence is CASSLVLAGPWETQYF. As DNA, the CDR3 is TGTGCTAGCAGCTTAGTCTTGGCGGGGCCTTGGGAGACCCAGTACTTC.

This rearrangement joins TRBV18 to TRBJ2-5; 8 bases are a match to TRBD1. The CDR3 is 15 amino acids. The J segment lost 2 bases and the V segment lost 3 bases, leaving 5 bases of the junction unmatched. Germline assignment: CDR1 KGHSH and CDR2 LQKENI. For the CDR3, the DNA is TGTGCCAGCTCACCGAGGACAGGGTGGCAAGAGACCCAGTACTTC. Residues: CASSPRTGWQETQYF.

The chain joins TRBV7-8 to TRBJ1-2; D unclear. The CDR3 length is 17 residues. The germline V gene encodes CDR1 SGHVS and CDR2 FQNEAQ. V lost 3 bases and J 3 bases, leaving 20 bases between the germline ends. For the CDR3, the DNA is TGTGCCAGCAGCTTGGTAACTACAAACAAACCCTACTATGGCTACACCTTC. Residues: CASSLVTTNKPYYGYTF.

The chain links TRBV7-9 to TRBJ2-3; D remains unclear. CDR3 length: 13 amino acids. Trimming cost V 0 bases and J 6 bases, with 7 bases left between them. CDR1 SEHNR and CDR2 FQNEAQ come from the germline V gene (reference sequence). CDR3 sequence (DNA): TGTGCCAGCAGCTTAGCGGCAGCGGATACGCAGTATTTT. Translated: CASSLAAADTQYF.

J is TRBJ1-3 and V is TRBV14, with D uncertain. This CDR3 has 15 amino acids. CDR1 SGHDN and CDR2 FVKESK come from the germline V gene. The V gene lost 1 base and the J gene lost 0 bases, with 7 bases spanning the gap. CDR3 residues: CASSQVRSSGNTIYF. CDR3 in DNA: TGTGCCAGCAGCCAAGTCAGAAGCTCTGGAAACACCATATATTTT.

This sequence joins TRBV7-2 and TRBJ2-2; TRBD2 matches at 7 bases. The CDR3 extends over 16 amino acids. Trimming at V came to 1 base and at J to 5 bases, leaving 7 bases not matched to a gene. In germline, CDR1 is SGHTA, CDR2 FQGNSA. CDR3 residues: CASSLGPGGYTGELFF. The CDR3 DNA reads TGTGCCAGCAGCTTAGGTCCCGGGGGGTATACCGGGGAGCTGTTTTTT.

The V call is TRBV5-1, the J call TRBJ1-1, with TRBD1 matching over 11 bases. The CDR3 sequence is 18 residues long. Germline CDR1 SGHRS, CDR2 YFSETQ. J gave up 5 bases and V 5 bases, and 17 bases lay outside the gene matches. CDR3 DNA sequence: TGCGCCAGCAGTGTTTTGGGGACAGGGGGAGTGGAATGGACTGAAGCTTTCTTT. Translated: CASSVLGTGGVEWTEAFF.

The genes are TRBV27 and TRBJ2-1, with 12 bases aligning to TRBD1. The CDR3 extends over 17 amino acids. Germline loops: CDR1 MNHEY, CDR2 SMNVEV (reference sequence). J lost 0 bases, V lost 6 bases, and 6 bases had no gene match. CDR3 sequence reads: CASSPRDRGRSYNEQFF. The DNA of the CDR3 is TGTGCCAGCAGCCCACGGGACAGGGGGCGCTCCTACAATGAGCAGTTCTTC.

This chain links TRBV5-1 with TRBJ2-5; no clear D. The V end lost 1 base, the J end lost 2 bases, and 3 bases lay between the germline ends. Germline values: CDR1 SGHRS, CDR2 YFSETQ. The CDR3 consists of 12 residues. The CDR3, as DNA: TGCGCCAGCAGCTTGCCTCAAGAGACCCAGTACTTC. Amino acids: CASSLPQETQYF.

This clone has just one count. The chain has TRBV29-1 and TRBJ2-5; a weak D match, TRBD2 (6 bases). The V gene's germline CDR1 is SQVTM and CDR2 ANQGSEA. The CDR3 sequence is 12 residues long. V lost 7 bases to trimming and J lost 2 bases, with 11 bases between them. As DNA, the CDR3 is TGCAGCGGGAGGGGAGTACAAGAGACCCAGTACTTC. Its protein product is CSGRGVQETQYF.

A single count supports this clone. The chain links TRBV15 to TRBJ2-7; D may match TRBD1 or TRBD2 (5 bases each). Germline V CDR1 and CDR2: LNHNV, YYDKDF (reference sequence). There are 13 residues in the CDR3. Trimming left V 9 bases short and J 6 bases short, with 18 bases between. The CDR3 protein is CATSLEGRGEQYF. CDR3 in DNA: TGTGCCACTTCTCTCGAGGGGCGAGGCGAGCAGTACTTC. Complete variable domain (other parts from reference TRBV15 and TRBJ2-7): DAMVIQNPRYQVTQFGKPVTLSCSQTLNHNVMYWYQQKSSQAPKLLFHYYDKDFNNEADTPDNFQSRRPNTSFCFLDIRSPGLGDTAMYLCATSLEGRGEQYFGPGTRLTVT.

A few counts support this clone. The chain uses TRBV7-6 and TRBJ1-1, with D unresolved. Trimming removed 5 bases at V and 1 base at J, with 14 bases between. The CDR3 contains 15 residues. The germline V gene encodes CDR1 SGHVS and CDR2 FNYEAQ. The CDR3 reads CASSPSLHQNTEAFF. The CDR3 coding sequence is TGTGCCAGCAGCCCTTCGCTACATCAGAACACTGAAGCTTTCTTT.

This rearrangement joins TRBV6-5 to TRBJ1-6, with D uncertain. V shed 0 bases and J shed 6 bases, with 9 bases lying between them. There are 15 residues in the CDR3. Germline CDR1 is MNHEY and CDR2 is SVGAGI. CDR3 residues: CASSYSTRVNSPLHF. In DNA form, the CDR3 reads TGTGCCAGCAGTTACTCGACGAGGGTTAATTCACCCCTCCACTTT.

The J gene is TRBJ1-1, the V gene TRBV18, with D hard to call. Trimming shortened V by 4 bases and J by 0 bases, and 9 bases separated the two germline ends. Germline V gene lookup returns CDR1 KGHSH and CDR2 LQKENI. The CDR3 totals 14 residues. This CDR3 is CASSLILMNTEAFF. The CDR3 DNA follows: TGTGCCAGCTCACTTATCCTCATGAACACTGAAGCTTTCTTT.

The V call is TRBV7-2, the J call TRBJ2-5; 11 nucleotides match TRBD2. V gave up 2 bases and J gave up 1 base; unmatched junction bases: 6. Germline V gene lookup returns CDR1 SGHTA and CDR2 FQGNSA. This CDR3 is 17 amino acids long. CDR3 amino acids: CASSLFVAGGRQETQYF. The CDR3 bases are TGTGCCAGCAGCTTATTCGTAGCGGGGGGGCGCCAAGAGACCCAGTACTTC.

The rearrangement joins TRBV6-6 to TRBJ2-7; the match to TRBD1 covers 9 bases. The CDR3 is 16 amino acids. With V trimmed by 5 bases and J by 5 bases, 13 bases remained unmatched. Germline V lookup: CDR1 MNHNY, CDR2 SVGAGI (reference sequence). The CDR3 protein is CASSRHVGQGRDEQYF. CDR3 DNA sequence: TGTGCCAGCAGTCGACACGTGGGACAGGGAAGGGACGAGCAGTACTTC.

The rearrangement uses TRBV30 and TRBJ1-1, with unresolved D. Between the trimmed V and J ends, which lost 1 base and 4 bases, there was a span of 13 bases. Germline loops: CDR1 GTSNPN, CDR2 SVGIG (reference sequence). The length of the CDR3 is 14 residues. DNA of the CDR3: TGTGCCTGGAGTGCGGAAAACAGTATCACTGAAGCTTTCTTT. It specifies CAWSAENSITEAFF.